What follows are 14 T cell receptor beta chains derived from one specimen sequenced in a study of T cell clonality in common variable immunodeficiency (dated by TCRdb to the mid-2010s). Libraries came from the immunoSEQ multiplex PCR assay. In its TCRdb copy, this immuneACCESS table keeps in-frame sequences only and misses some clones. Where compared with another copy, unresolved V genes explain less than half of these, and the others have no known cause. With 40,000 to 45,000 clones recorded, this sample contains no clone counted only once. The ten largest clones represent more than 9% of the sample. What was sequenced was peripheral blood mononuclear cells. The receptors shown here come from a person aged 18 to 70 in good health.

This clone was recorded at least ten times. The read terminates 3 residues ahead of where the CDR3 ends, so the germline J gene completes it. This chain uses TRBV29-1 with TRBJ1-4; the match to TRBD1 covers 7 bases. The CDR3 is 13 amino acids. V shed 7 bases and J 3 bases; nucleotides not matched to a gene: 5. CDR1 SQVTM and CDR2 ANQGSEA come from the germline V gene. CDR3: CSAATGPNEKLFF. The part of the CDR3 DNA that was read is TGCAGCGCTGCGACAGGGCCTAATGAAAAA.

This clone has a count of ten or more. The read falls 3 residues short of the CDR3 end, and the missing part is taken from the germline J gene. This rearrangement joins TRBV29-1 to TRBJ1-2; possibly TRBD1 for D (6 bases). V was trimmed by 7 bases and J by 0 bases, leaving 12 bases between them. The CDR3 spans 13 residues. CDR1 and CDR2 (germline): SQVTM, ANQGSEA. The sequenced part of the CDR3 DNA is TGCAGCGGTCGGACAGAACCTAACTATGGC. This encodes CSGRTEPNYG. The complete CDR3 protein is CSGRTEPNYGYTF.

In this sample, this clone turned up many times. Read coverage stops 3 residues before the CDR3 terminus; the germline J gene supplies the remainder. V usage is TRBV15 and J usage is TRBJ1-1; a possible D gene is TRBD1 (5 bases). The CDR3 has 14 amino acids. In germline, CDR1 is LNHNV, CDR2 YYDKDF (reference sequence). Between the trimmed V and J ends, which lost 0 bases and 4 bases, there was a span of 9 bases. The CDR3: CATSRERGFTEAFF. The part of the CDR3 DNA that was read is TGTGCCACCAGCAGAGAGCGGGGGTTCACTGAA.

This clone was observed at least ten times. The CDR3 loop reads CASSRGGGGGAFF. The part of the CDR3 DNA that was read is TGCGCCAGCAGCCGCGGAGGGGGCGGAGGC. The J gene is TRBJ1-1, the V gene TRBV4-1; 7 nucleotides line up with TRBD1. The read falls 3 residues short of the CDR3 end, and the missing part is taken from the germline J gene. CDR1 is MGHRA, CDR2 YSYEKL, per germline. The CDR3 sequence is 13 residues long.

This clone has ten or more counts. The read stops 3 residues short of the end of the CDR3; the missing end is completed from the germline J gene. V is TRBV18 and J is TRBJ2-1; 12 bases are shared with TRBD2. Germline CDR1 and CDR2: KGHSH and LQKENI. V trimming: 3 bases; J trimming: 9 bases; junction bases outside the gene matches: 9. CDR3 length: 16 amino acids. CDR3 DNA (partial): TGTGCCAGCTCACCCCGTGGACTAGCGGGAAGGGCTGAG. It translates to CASSPRGLAGRAE. The full CDR3 protein is CASSPRGLAGRAEQFF. Supplemented by reference TRBV18 and TRBJ2-1, the full variable domain reads NAGVMQNPRHLVRRRGQEARLRCSPMKGHSHVYWYRQLPEEGLKFMVYLQKENIIDESGMPKERFSAEFPKEGPSILRIQQVVRGDSAAYFCASSPRGLAGRAEQFFGPGTRLTVL.

This clone was picked up many times. The read comes to an end 3 residues before the CDR3 does, leaving the germline J gene to fill in the end. This rearrangement joins TRBV6-2 or TRBV6-3 to TRBJ1-5; D perhaps matches TRBD1 (6 bases). The germline CDR1 and CDR2 sequences are MNHEY and SVGEGT. This CDR3 spans 15 amino acids. The germline V and J ends were trimmed by 4 bases and 0 bases, with 10 bases remaining between them. CDR3 DNA, as far as it was read: TGTGCCAGCAGTTGGGACACCTATAGCAATCAGCCC. Protein sequence: CASSWDTYSNQP. The full CDR3 is CASSWDTYSNQPQHF.

This clone was found many times. Sequencing ends 3 residues short of the CDR3 end; the germline J gene provides the rest. The V gene is TRBV18, the J gene TRBJ2-5, with TRBD2 identical over 10 bases. Unmatched junction bases numbered 8, after V lost 3 bases and J lost 7 bases. The CDR3 length is 15 residues. CDR1 and CDR2 from the germline V gene are KGHSH and LQKENI. The CDR3 bases that were read are TGTGCCAGCTCACCTCGGACTAGCGGAACAGGGACC. It specifies CASSPRTSGTGT. The whole CDR3 sequence is CASSPRTSGTGTQYF. Complete variable domain (other parts from reference TRBV18 and TRBJ2-5): NAGVMQNPRHLVRRRGQEARLRCSPMKGHSHVYWYRQLPEEGLKFMVYLQKENIIDESGMPKERFSAEFPKEGPSILRIQQVVRGDSAAYFCASSPRTSGTGTQYFGPGTRLLVL.

In its sample, this clone was seen many times. The CDR3 goes on 3 residues after the read ends, and that part is filled in from the germline J gene. V usage is TRBV20-1 and J usage is TRBJ2-1, with D possibly TRBD2 on 6 matching bases. The V gene's germline CDR1 is DFQATT and CDR2 SNEGSKA (reference sequence). The CDR3 spans 13 residues. Deletions cut 6 bases from V and 0 bases from J, with 9 bases between. The CDR3 sequence: CSAGGVSYNEQFF. The sequenced part of the CDR3 DNA is TGCAGTGCGGGCGGGGTCTCCTACAATGAG.

This clone was observed many times. The read comes to an end 3 residues before the CDR3 does, leaving the germline J gene to fill in the end. The rearrangement links TRBV2 to TRBJ2-3, with 9 bases matching TRBD2. CDR1 is SNHLY and CDR2 is FYNNEI in the germline V gene. The CDR3 contains 19 residues. J was trimmed by 2 bases and V by 3 bases; bases with no gene match: 15. The CDR3 is CASSDGAGVAGAYTDTQYF. The DNA read from the CDR3 is TGTGCCAGCAGTGACGGGGCTGGGGTAGCGGGGGCCTACACAGATACG.

This clone showed up many times. The CDR3 bases that were read are TGCAGTGTGGGGGGGGGCCGAGGCACCGGGGAG. Its protein product is CSVGGGRGTGE. The CDR3 in its entirety is CSVGGGRGTGELFF. The chain is built from TRBV20-1 and TRBJ2-2, with D maybe TRBD2 (7 bases). The observed sequence ends 3 residues before the CDR3 terminus, with the missing tail filled in from the germline J gene. Trimming took off 7 bases at V and 4 bases at J, with 16 bases between the two ends. The CDR3 spans 14 residues. CDR1 is DFQATT and CDR2 is SNEGSKA in the germline V gene (reference sequence).

The sample holds many counts of this clone. The CDR3 end falls 3 residues outside the read, so it is completed with the germline J gene. V is TRBV18 and J is TRBJ1-3; tentative D call: TRBD1 (6 bases). Germline lookup yields CDR1 KGHSH and CDR2 LQKENI. The CDR3 has 16 amino acids. Between the trimmed V and J ends, which lost 4 bases and 0 bases, there was a span of 13 bases. The DNA read from the CDR3 is TGTGCCAGCTCACGGGGGCCCGTCAGCTCTGGAAACACC. Protein product: CASSRGPVSSGNT. The whole CDR3 is CASSRGPVSSGNTIYF.

This clone was seen at least ten times. The CDR3 here is CASVSGGAESDTQYF. The covered CDR3 bases are TGCGCCAGCGTAAGCGGGGGGGCCGAGTCAGATACG. The rearrangement links TRBV5-1 to TRBJ2-3; 10 bases map to TRBD2. Read sequence stops 3 residues before the CDR3 end, and the germline J gene provides the missing end. CDR3 length: 15 residues. The trim removed 7 bases at V and 4 bases at J, leaving 9 bases unmatched. Germline CDR1 SGHRS, CDR2 YFSETQ. The full variable domain, with the rest looked up from reference TRBV5-1 and TRBJ2-3, is KAGVTQTPRYLIKTRGQQVTLSCSPISGHRSVSWYQQTPGQGLQFLFEYFSETQRNKGNFPGRFSGRQFSNSRSEMNVSTLELGDSALYLCASVSGGAESDTQYFGPGTRLTVL.

The table lists this clone with many counts. Read coverage stops 3 residues before the CDR3 terminus; the germline J gene supplies the remainder. The genes are TRBV20-1 and TRBJ1-3; 8 nucleotides align to TRBD1. Germline trimming cut 0 bases from V and 0 bases from J; bases unmatched to any gene: 4. Germline V CDR1 and CDR2: DFQATT, SNEGSKA (reference sequence). The CDR3 is made up of 16 amino acids. The CDR3 DNA, read in part, is TGCAGTGCTAGAGACGCGACAGGGGACTCTGGAAACACC. As protein: CSARDATGDSGNT. The full-length CDR3 reads as CSARDATGDSGNTIYF.

The table lists this clone with a few counts. The CDR3 end falls 3 residues outside the read, so it is completed with the germline J gene. The V gene is TRBV19, the J gene TRBJ1-2, with a possible D match to TRBD1 (6 bases). Germline loops: CDR1 LNHDA, CDR2 SQIVND (reference sequence). There are 15 residues in the CDR3. Trimming took 11 bases from V and 2 from J, leaving 21 bases between them. The sequenced CDR3 bases are TGTGCCCGCAAGGAGGGGGGGGCCGGAAACTATGGC. Encoded protein: CARKEGGAGNYG. In full, the CDR3 is CARKEGGAGNYGYTF.